This is a list of T cell receptor beta chains from one sample in a study of T-cell reconstitution after alpha-beta-depleted transplantation in children. In TCRdb, the PCR reads were re-called with MiXCR into one record per CDR3 protein. The data show hundreds of thousands of distinct CDR3 sequences, more than 9% seen once. The specimen was PBMCs from the stem cell graft donor, collected from the stem cell graft. The receptors stem from a human donor who donated a stem cell graft to a child with acute myeloid leukemia. Both conserved end residues are part of each CDR3. Fields, in order: clone size, J gene, V gene, D gene, CDR3 DNA, CDR3 protein. D genes are given only for firm matches. Some rows have no size entry. The others give once, few or many, or a class for an expanded clone.

clone size: NA; J gene: TRBJ2-7; V gene: TRBV7-9; D gene: TRBD1; CDR3 DNA: TGTGCCAGCAGCCATGACGCAGGGGGACCTTCCTACGAGCAGTACTTC; CDR3 protein: CASSHDAGGPSYEQYF
clone size: few; J gene: TRBJ2-6; V gene: TRBV4-3; D gene: NA; CDR3 DNA: TGCGCCAGCAGCTGGGCTTCCTGGGGGGAAGAAACTGGGGCCAACGTCCTGACTTTC; CDR3 protein: CASSWASWGEETGANVLTF
clone size: NA; J gene: TRBJ2-5; V gene: TRBV6-2/TRBV6-3; D gene: NA; CDR3 DNA: TGTGCCGTGAAAGGGTCCCAGTACTTC; CDR3 protein: CAVKGSQYF
clone size: many; J gene: TRBJ2-5; V gene: TRBV5-1; D gene: NA; CDR3 DNA: TGCGCCAGCAGCTCGGCAGAACGCCAAGAGACCCAGTACTTC; CDR3 protein: CASSSAERQETQYF
clone size: NA; J gene: TRBJ2-1; V gene: TRBV24-1; D gene: NA; CDR3 DNA: TGTGCCACCAGTAATTACAAGGGATCCGATGAGCAGTTCTTC; CDR3 protein: CATSNYKGSDEQFF
clone size: few; J gene: TRBJ1-4; V gene: TRBV20-1; D gene: NA; CDR3 DNA: TGCAGTGCCGGGACTCAGTATAATGAAAAACTGTTTTTT; CDR3 protein: CSAGTQYNEKLFF
clone size: NA; J gene: TRBJ2-1; V gene: TRBV5-4; D gene: TRBD1; CDR3 DNA: TGTGCCAGCAGCTTGAAGCGACAGGGGGTAGGCGATGAGCAGTTCTTC; CDR3 protein: CASSLKRQGVGDEQFF
clone size: few; J gene: TRBJ2-1; V gene: TRBV7-9; D gene: TRBD2; CDR3 DNA: TGTGCCAGCAGCTCGACTAGCGGGAGGGCCGGTGAGCAGTTCTTC; CDR3 protein: CASSSTSGRAGEQFF
clone size: few; J gene: TRBJ2-7; V gene: TRBV6-2/TRBV6-3; D gene: NA; CDR3 DNA: TGTGCCAGCAGTTTTGGGGTGACTCCTTCGATCTACGAGCAGTACTTC; CDR3 protein: CASSFGVTPSIYEQYF
clone size: many; J gene: TRBJ2-3; V gene: TRBV3-1; D gene: TRBD2; CDR3 DNA: TGTGCCAGCAGCCCAAGGACTAGCTGGGGGACAGATACGCAGTATTTT; CDR3 protein: CASSPRTSWGTDTQYF
clone size: NA; J gene: TRBJ2-1; V gene: TRBV5-1; D gene: TRBD2; CDR3 DNA: TGCGCCAGCAGCTTGGGGGTAGCGGGGGCCTACAATGAGCAGTTCTTC; CDR3 protein: CASSLGVAGAYNEQFF
clone size: many; J gene: TRBJ2-3; V gene: TRBV29-1; D gene: NA; CDR3 DNA: TGCAGCGTTGGGACTAGCACAGATACGCAGTATTTT; CDR3 protein: CSVGTSTDTQYF
clone size: many; J gene: TRBJ2-1; V gene: TRBV10-3; D gene: NA; CDR3 DNA: TGTGCCATCAGTGTGGGAAATGAGCAGTTCTTC; CDR3 protein: CAISVGNEQFF
clone size: many; J gene: TRBJ2-3; V gene: TRBV6-1; D gene: TRBD2; CDR3 DNA: TGTGCCTCTCGACTAGCGGGGGGCACAGATACGCAGTATTTT; CDR3 protein: CASRLAGGTDTQYF
clone size: NA; J gene: TRBJ1-1; V gene: TRBV6-1; D gene: NA; CDR3 DNA: TGTGCCAGCAGTGATCGGGCAGCCGCGAACCCTGAAGCTTTCTTT; CDR3 protein: CASSDRAAANPEAFF
clone size: NA; J gene: TRBJ2-1; V gene: TRBV27; D gene: TRBD2; CDR3 DNA: TGTGCCAGCAGTCCGGGACTAGCGGGAGACTCCTACAATGAGCAGTTCTTC; CDR3 protein: CASSPGLAGDSYNEQFF
clone size: few; J gene: TRBJ2-5; V gene: TRBV5-1; D gene: NA; CDR3 DNA: TGCGCCAGCAGCTTGAATACTGGTTTTCAAGAGACCCAGTACTTC; CDR3 protein: CASSLNTGFQETQYF
clone size: NA; J gene: TRBJ2-7; V gene: TRBV29-1; D gene: NA; CDR3 DNA: TGCAGCGTTGAAGGGAGGACAGCCTACGAGCAGTACTTC; CDR3 protein: CSVEGRTAYEQYF
clone size: few; J gene: TRBJ2-5; V gene: TRBV15; D gene: TRBD1; CDR3 DNA: TGTGCCACCAGCATTAAAGGGGGCGTAGAGACCCAGTACTTC; CDR3 protein: CATSIKGGVETQYF
clone size: many; J gene: TRBJ2-4; V gene: TRBV24-1; D gene: TRBD2; CDR3 DNA: TGTGCCACCAGTGATACGGGACTAGCGGGAGGAAACATTCAGTACTTC; CDR3 protein: CATSDTGLAGGNIQYF
clone size: many; J gene: TRBJ2-1; V gene: TRBV7-3; D gene: TRBD2; CDR3 DNA: TGTGCCAGCAGCTCCCAAGGTAGCGGGGGACAGTTCTTC; CDR3 protein: CASSSQGSGGQFF
clone size: many; J gene: TRBJ1-1; V gene: TRBV6-4; D gene: NA; CDR3 DNA: TGTGCCAGCAGTGAGACCGCGACGGACACTGAAGCTTTCTTT; CDR3 protein: CASSETATDTEAFF
clone size: NA; J gene: TRBJ2-1; V gene: TRBV6-5; D gene: NA; CDR3 DNA: TGTGCCAGCAGTTACTCGCGCAGCTACAATGAGCAGTTCTTC; CDR3 protein: CASSYSRSYNEQFF